This TCR beta chain was identified during a study of blood T cell repertoires in COVID-19. Looking at the study overall: Samples taken during acute and convalescent COVID-19 were collected in the United States, Italy and Spain. PBMCs, B-cell-depleted T cells, or T cells were the source of the cDNA or gDNA that made up the material.

V was pared by 1 base and J by 4 bases, with 7 bases between. The CDR3 is made up of 13 amino acids. Germline V lookup: CDR1 SGHNT, CDR2 YENEEA. As processed by the authors: Researchers report that nucleated cell counts were estimated from reference gene primer amplification. Method: immunoSEQ multiplex PCR; TCRdb's copy keeps in-frame clones and lacks some. V and J calls and clone size follow that table, whereas D and trimming were derived from the DNA. Altogether 88,000 or so clones are present, about four fifths being singletons, with the ten largest covering roughly 24%. The material sequenced was peripheral blood. The V call is TRBV11-3, the J call TRBJ2-5; D is unclear. This clonotype originated in a human donor in a cohort sampled during active COVID-19. The CDR3 bases are TGTGCCAGCAGCTTAGGCCCGGGAGAGACCCAGTACTTC. This translates into CASSLGPGETQYF.